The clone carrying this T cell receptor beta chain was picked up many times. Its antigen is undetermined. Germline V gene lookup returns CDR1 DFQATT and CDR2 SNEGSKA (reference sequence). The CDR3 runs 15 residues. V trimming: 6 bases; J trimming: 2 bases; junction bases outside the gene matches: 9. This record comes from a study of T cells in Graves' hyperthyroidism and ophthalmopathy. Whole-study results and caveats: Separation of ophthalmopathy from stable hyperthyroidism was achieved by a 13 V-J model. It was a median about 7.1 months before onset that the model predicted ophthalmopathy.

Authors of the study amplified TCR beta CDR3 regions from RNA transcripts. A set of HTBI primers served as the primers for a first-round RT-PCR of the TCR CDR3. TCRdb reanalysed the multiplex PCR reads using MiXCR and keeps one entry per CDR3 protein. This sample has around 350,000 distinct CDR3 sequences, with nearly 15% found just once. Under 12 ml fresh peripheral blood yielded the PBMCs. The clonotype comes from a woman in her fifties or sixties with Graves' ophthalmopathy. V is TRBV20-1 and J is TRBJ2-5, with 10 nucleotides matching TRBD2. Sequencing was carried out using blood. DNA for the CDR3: TGCAGTGCCGCTAGCGGGAGTATAGGTCAAGAGACCCAGTACTTC. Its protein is CSAASGSIGQETQYF.